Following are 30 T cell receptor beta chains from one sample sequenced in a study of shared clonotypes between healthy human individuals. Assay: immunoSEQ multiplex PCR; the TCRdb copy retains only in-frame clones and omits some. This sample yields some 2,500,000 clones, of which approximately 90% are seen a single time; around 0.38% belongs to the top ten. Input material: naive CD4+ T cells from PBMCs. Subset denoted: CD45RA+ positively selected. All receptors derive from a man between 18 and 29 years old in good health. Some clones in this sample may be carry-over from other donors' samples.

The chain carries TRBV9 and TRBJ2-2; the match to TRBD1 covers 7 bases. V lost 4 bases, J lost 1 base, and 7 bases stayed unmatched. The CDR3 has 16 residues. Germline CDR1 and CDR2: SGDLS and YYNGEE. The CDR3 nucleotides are TGTGCCAGCAGCATTGAGACAGGGATGAACACCGGGGAGCTGTTTTTT. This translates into CASSIETGMNTGELFF.

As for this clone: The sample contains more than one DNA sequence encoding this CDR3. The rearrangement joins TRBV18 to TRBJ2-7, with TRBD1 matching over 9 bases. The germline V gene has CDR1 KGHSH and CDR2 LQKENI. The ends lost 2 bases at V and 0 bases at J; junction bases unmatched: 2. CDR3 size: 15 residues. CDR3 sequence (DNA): TGTGCCAGCTCACCAGGGACAGGGCCCTCCTACGAGCAGTACTTC. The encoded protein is CASSPGTGPSYEQYF.

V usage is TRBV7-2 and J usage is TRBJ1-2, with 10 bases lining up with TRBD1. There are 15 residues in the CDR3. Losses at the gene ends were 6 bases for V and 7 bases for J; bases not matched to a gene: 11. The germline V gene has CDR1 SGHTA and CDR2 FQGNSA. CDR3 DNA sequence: TGTGCCAGCAGAACGCCGGGACAGGGGCGCGGTGGCTACACCTTC. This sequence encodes CASRTPGQGRGGYTF.

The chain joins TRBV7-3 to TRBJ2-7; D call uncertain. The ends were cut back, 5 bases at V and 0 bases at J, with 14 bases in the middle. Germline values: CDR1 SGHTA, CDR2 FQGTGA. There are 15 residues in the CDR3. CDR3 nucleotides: TGTGCCAGCAGCCCCACGGCAGGCAGCTCCTACGAGCAGTACTTC. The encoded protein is CASSPTAGSSYEQYF.

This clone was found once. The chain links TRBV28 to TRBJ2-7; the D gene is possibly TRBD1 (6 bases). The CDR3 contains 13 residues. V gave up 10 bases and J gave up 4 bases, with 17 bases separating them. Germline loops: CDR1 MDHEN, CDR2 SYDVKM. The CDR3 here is CAIKTGQPYEQYF. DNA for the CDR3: TGTGCCATCAAGACCGGACAGCCGTACGAGCAGTACTTC.

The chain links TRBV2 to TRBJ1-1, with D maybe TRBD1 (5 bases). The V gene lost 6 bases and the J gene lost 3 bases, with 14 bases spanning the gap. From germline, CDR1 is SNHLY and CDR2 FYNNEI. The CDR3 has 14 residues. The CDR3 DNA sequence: TGTGCCAGCAGACAGGCGACATGGGACACTGAAGCTTTCTTT. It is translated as CASRQATWDTEAFF. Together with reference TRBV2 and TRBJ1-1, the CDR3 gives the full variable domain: EPEVTQTPSHQVTQMGQEVILRCVPISNHLYFYWYRQILGQKVEFLVSFYNNEISEKSEIFDDQFSVERPDGSNFTLKIRSTKLEDSAMYFCASRQATWDTEAFFGQGTRLTVV.

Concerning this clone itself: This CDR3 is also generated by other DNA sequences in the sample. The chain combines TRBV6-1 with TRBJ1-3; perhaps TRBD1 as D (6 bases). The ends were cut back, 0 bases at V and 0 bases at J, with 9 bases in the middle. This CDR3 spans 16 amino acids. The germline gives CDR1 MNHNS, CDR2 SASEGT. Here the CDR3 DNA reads TGTGCCAGCAGTGAAGCGACAGGCAGCTCTGGAAACACCATATATTTT. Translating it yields CASSEATGSSGNTIYF.

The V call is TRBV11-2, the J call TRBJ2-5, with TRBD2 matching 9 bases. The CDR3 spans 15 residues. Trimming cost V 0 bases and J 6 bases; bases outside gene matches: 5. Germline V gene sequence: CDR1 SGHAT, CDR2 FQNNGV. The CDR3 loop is CASSLDYGTSQTQYF. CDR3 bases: TGTGCCAGCAGCTTAGATTATGGGACTAGCCAGACCCAGTACTTC.

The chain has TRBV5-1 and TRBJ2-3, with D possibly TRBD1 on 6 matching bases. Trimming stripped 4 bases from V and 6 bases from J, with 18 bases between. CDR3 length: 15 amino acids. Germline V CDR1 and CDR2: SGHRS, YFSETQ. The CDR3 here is CASSIQGPAGDTQYF. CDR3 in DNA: TGCGCCAGCAGCATACAGGGCCCCGCAGGGGATACGCAGTATTTT.

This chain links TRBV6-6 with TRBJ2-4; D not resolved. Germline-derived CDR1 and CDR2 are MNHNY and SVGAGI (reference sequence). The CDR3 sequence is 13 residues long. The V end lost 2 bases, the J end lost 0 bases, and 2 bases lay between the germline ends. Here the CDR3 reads CASSYVAKNIQYF. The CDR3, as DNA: TGTGCCAGCAGTTACGTAGCCAAAAACATTCAGTACTTC.

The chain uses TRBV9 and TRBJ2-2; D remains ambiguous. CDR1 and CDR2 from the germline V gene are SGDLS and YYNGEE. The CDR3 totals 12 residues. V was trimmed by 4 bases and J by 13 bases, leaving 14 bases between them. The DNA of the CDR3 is TGTGCCAGCAGCCCTGACCAGTGGGCGCTGTTTTTT. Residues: CASSPDQWALFF.

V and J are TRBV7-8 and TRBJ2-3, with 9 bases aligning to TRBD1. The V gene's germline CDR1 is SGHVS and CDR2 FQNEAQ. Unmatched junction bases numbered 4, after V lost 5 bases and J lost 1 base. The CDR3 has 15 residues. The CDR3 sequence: CASSLWTGGTDTQYF. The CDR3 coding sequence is TGTGCCAGCAGCCTTTGGACAGGGGGCACAGATACGCAGTATTTT.

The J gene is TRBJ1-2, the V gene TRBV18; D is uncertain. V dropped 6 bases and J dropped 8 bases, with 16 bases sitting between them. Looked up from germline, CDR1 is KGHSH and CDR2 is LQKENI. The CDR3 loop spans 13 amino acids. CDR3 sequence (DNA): TGTGCCAGCTCCCCCTTGCGGGGTGAAGGCTACACCTTC. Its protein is CASSPLRGEGYTF.

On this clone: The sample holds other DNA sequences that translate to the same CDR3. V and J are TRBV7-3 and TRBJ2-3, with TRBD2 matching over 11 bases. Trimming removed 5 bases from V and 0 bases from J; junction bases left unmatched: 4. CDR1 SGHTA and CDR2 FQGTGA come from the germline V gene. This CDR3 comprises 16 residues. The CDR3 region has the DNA TGTGCCAGCAGCCTCGGACTAGCGGGTAGCACAGATACGCAGTATTTT. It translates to CASSLGLAGSTDTQYF.

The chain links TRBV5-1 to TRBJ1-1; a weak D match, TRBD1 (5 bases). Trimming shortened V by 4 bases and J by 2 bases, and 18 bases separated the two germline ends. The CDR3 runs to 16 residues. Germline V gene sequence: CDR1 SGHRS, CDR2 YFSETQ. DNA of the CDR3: TGCGCCAGCAGCCGCTTGGGGGGACGGCTTAACACTGAAGCTTTCTTT. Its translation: CASSRLGGRLNTEAFF.

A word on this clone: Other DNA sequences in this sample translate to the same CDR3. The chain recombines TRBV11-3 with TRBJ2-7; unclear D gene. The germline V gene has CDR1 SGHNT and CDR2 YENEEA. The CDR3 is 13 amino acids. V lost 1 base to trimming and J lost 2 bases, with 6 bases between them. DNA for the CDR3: TGTGCCAGCAGCTTAGGGGCGGCCTACGAGCAGTACTTC. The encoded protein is CASSLGAAYEQYF.

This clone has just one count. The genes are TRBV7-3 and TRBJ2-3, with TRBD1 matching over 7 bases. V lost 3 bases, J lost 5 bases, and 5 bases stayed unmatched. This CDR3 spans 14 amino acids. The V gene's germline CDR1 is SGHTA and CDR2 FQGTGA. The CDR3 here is CASSFGTGVDTQYF. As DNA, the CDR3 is TGTGCCAGCAGCTTTGGAACAGGGGTAGATACGCAGTATTTT.

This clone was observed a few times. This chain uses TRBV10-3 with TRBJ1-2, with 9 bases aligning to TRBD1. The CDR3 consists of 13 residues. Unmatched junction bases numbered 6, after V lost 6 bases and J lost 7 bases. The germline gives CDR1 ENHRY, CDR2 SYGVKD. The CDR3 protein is CAIRGTGRGGYTF. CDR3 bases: TGTGCCATCAGGGGGACAGGGAGGGGTGGCTACACCTTC.

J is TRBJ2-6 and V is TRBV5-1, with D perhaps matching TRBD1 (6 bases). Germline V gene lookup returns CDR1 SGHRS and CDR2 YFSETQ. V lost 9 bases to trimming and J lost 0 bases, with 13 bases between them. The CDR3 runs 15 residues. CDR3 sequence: CAISTGNSGANVLTF. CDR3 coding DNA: TGCGCCATATCTACAGGGAACTCTGGGGCCAACGTCCTGACTTTC.

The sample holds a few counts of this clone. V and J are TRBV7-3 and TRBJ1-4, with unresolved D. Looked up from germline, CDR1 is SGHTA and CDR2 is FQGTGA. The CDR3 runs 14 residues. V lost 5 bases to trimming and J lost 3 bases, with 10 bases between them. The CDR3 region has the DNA TGTGCCAGCAGCCCCGGACCTTCTAATGAAAAACTGTTTTTT. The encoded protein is CASSPGPSNEKLFF.

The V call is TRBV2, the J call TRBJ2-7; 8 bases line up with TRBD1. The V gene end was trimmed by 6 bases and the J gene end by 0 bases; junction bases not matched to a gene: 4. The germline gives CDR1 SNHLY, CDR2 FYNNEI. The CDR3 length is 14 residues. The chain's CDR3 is CASRRQGTSYEQYF. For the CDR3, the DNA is TGTGCCAGCAGGCGACAGGGGACCTCCTACGAGCAGTACTTC.

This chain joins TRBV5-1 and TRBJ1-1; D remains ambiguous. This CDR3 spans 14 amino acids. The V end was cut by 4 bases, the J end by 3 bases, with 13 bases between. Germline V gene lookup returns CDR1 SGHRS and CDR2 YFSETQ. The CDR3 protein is CASSLEDTHTEAFF. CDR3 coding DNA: TGCGCCAGCAGCCTAGAAGACACCCACACTGAAGCTTTCTTT.

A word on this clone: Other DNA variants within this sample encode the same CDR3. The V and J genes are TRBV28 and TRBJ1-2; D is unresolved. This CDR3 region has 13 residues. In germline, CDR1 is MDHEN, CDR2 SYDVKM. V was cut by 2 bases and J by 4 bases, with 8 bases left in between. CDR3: CASSLPRSYGYTF. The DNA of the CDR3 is TGTGCCAGCAGTTTACCCCGGAGCTATGGCTACACCTTC.

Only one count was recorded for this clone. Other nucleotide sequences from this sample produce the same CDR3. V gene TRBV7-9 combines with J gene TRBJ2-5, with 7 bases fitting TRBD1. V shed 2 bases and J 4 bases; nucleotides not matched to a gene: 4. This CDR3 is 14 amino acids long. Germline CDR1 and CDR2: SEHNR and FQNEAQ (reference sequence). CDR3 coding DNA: TGTGCCAGCAGCTTAAGACAGGGTCGAGAGACCCAGTACTTC. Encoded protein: CASSLRQGRETQYF.

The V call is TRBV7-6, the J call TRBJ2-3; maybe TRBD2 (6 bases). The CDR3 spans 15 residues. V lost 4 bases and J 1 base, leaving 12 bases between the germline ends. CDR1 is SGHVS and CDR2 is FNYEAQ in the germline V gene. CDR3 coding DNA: TGTGCCAGCAGCTCGCGGGCTAGCGGCACAGATACGCAGTATTTT. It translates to CASSSRASGTDTQYF.

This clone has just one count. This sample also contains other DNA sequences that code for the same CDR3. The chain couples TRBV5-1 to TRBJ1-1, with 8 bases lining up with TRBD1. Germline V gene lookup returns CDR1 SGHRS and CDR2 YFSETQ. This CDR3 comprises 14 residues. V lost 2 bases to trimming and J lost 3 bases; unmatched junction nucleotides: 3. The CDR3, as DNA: TGCGCCAGCAGCTTACAGGGGGTGGACACTGAAGCTTTCTTT. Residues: CASSLQGVDTEAFF.

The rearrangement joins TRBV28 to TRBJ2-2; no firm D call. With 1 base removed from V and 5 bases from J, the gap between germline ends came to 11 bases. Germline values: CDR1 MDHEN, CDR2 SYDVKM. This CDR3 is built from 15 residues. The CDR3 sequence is CASSLFRKWTGELFF. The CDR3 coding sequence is TGTGCCAGCAGTTTATTTCGAAAGTGGACCGGGGAGCTGTTTTTT.

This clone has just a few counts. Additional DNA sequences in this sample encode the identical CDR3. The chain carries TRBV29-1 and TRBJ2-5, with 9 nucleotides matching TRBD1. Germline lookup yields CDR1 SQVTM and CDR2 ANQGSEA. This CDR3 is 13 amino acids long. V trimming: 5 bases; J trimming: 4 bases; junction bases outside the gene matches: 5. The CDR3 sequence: CSVKTGGVETQYF. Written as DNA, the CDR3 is TGCAGCGTTAAGACAGGGGGTGTAGAGACCCAGTACTTC. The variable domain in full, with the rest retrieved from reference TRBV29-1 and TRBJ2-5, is SAVISQKPSRDICQRGTSLTIQCQVDSQVTMMFWYRQQPGQSLTLIATANQGSEATYESGFVIDKFPISRPNLTFSTLTVSNMSPEDSSIYLCSVKTGGVETQYFGPGTRLLVL.

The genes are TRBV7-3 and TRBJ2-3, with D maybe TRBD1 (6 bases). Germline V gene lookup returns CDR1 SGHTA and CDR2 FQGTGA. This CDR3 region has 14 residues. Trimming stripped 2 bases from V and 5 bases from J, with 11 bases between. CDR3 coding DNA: TGTGCCAGCAGCTTATCAGGGGTCGGAGATACGCAGTATTTT. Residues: CASSLSGVGDTQYF.

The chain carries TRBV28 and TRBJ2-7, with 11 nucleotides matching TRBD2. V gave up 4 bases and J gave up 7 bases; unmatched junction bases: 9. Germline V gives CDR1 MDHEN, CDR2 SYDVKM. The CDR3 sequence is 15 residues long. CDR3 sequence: CASSSIAGGPREQYF. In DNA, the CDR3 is TGTGCCAGCAGTTCGATAGCGGGAGGGCCGAGAGAGCAGTACTTC.